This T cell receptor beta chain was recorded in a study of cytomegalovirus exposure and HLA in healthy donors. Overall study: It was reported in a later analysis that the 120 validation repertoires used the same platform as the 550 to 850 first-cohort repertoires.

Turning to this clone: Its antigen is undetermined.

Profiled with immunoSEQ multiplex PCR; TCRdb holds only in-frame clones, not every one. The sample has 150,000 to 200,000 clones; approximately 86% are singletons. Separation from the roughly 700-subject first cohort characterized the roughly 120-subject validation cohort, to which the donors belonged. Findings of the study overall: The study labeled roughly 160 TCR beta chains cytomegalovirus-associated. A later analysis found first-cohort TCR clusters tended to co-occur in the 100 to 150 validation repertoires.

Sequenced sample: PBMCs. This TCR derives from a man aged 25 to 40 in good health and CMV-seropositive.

The chain's CDR3 is CASSPIHYGYTF. CDR3 nucleotides: TGCGCCAGCAGCCCTATCCACTATGGCTACACCTTC. V is TRBV4-3 and J is TRBJ1-2; no clear D. The V end lost 4 bases, the J end lost 3 bases, and 6 bases lay between the germline ends. This CDR3 is built from 12 residues. Per the germline V gene, CDR1 is LGHNA and CDR2 is YSLEER.